This T cell receptor beta chain was sequenced in a study of blood T cell repertoires in COVID-19 (dated by TCRdb to 2019 to 2021). As for the study more broadly: Samples from collaborators originated in the United States, Italy and Spain and spanned both the acute and convalescent phases of COVID-19. The prospective study material was composed of cDNA or gDNA derived from T cells, B-cell-depleted T cells, or PBMCs. Deeply sampled blood TCRbeta repertoires from subjects exposed to, actively infected with, or recovered from COVID-19 were included in the dataset. The repertoires were released in a freely available public database intended as a resource for research on the immune response to SARS-CoV-2. The samples were drawn from two sources: the first 160 participants of the ongoing ImmuneRACE study, and over 1,000 subjects contributed by 6 global collaborators. A de-identified subject ID, COVID-19 status, age in years and sex were almost always included in the sample metadata. Where available, HLA class I and class II types were obtained from metadata supplied by the sample provider rather than from assay-based typing.

TCRbeta CDR3 regions were amplified from genomic DNA using the immunoSEQ Assay, a bias-controlled multiplex PCR. The source study handled its data this way. Nucleated cell counts per sample were estimated from amplification of reference gene primers within the assay. To quantify the absolute abundance of each unique TCRbeta CDR3 rearrangement, sequence reads were collapsed and filtered. For each sample, productive Simpson clonality was calculated as the square root of Simpson's diversity index across productive rearrangements. What TCRdb holds here is the immuneACCESS table cut down to in-frame rearrangements. Part of the clones is not present; checked against another copy, under half of the missing clones reflect an unresolved V gene, and the others are unexplained. That table gives V, J and clone size, and the DNA gave D and trimming. Recorded for this sample are around 100,000 clones; roughly 79% of them occurred a single time. The ten largest clones add up to approximately 30% of the sample.

The CDR3 sequence holds 12 residues, the cysteine and phenylalanine included. The only DNA kept is the CDR3, 36 bases in frame from the first base. V lost 5 bases and J lost 4 bases; the stretch between them is 8 bases long. CDR1 MDHEN and CDR2 SYDVKM were looked up in the germline V gene. Whole blood was collected in K2EDTA tubes by collaborating institutions according to the institutions' own protocols. For TCRbeta analysis, collaborators shipped samples as frozen whole blood, isolated PBMCs, or DNA extracted from either of those sample types. In regard to this clone: What this receptor recognizes is not known. No base qualities exist here, and no much larger clone lies one base off it.

Overall study outcomes, separate from this receptor: Clinical and demographic metadata were provided uncurated, with the amount varying by source and participant.

The chain joins TRBV28 to TRBJ1-2, with no confident D gene call. Sequencing was performed on peripheral blood. The receptor's source is a man aged 70 or older with active or convalescent COVID-19. The CDR3 corresponds to CASSGPSYGYTF. In nucleotide form, the sequence is TGTGCCAGCAGTGGGCCCTCCTATGGCTACACCTTC.